What follows describes a single TCR beta chain. The CDR3 has 13 amino acids. Germline CDR1 is SQVTM and CDR2 is ANQGSEA. Trimming at V came to 8 bases and at J to 5 bases, leaving 8 bases not matched to a gene. This entry is derived from a study of PD-L1 blockade in urothelial cancer. Study at large: Bladder-origin urothelial cancer in males described about 85% of the roughly 29 patients.

Time point here: pretreatment peripheral blood. Here immunoSEQ multiplex PCR was the method, and the copy in TCRdb shows in-frame clones only, minus some. The table has some 46,000 clones, around 84% seen once; the top ten hold about 17%. Source: PBMCs, taken around atezolizumab (anti-PD-L1) treatment. This rearrangement joins TRBV29-1 to TRBJ1-1; 10 bases fit TRBD1. The sequence was obtained from a man aged 55 to 70 with urothelial cancer. Here the CDR3 DNA reads TGCAGCTTCTCCTCGGACAGGGGGACTGAAGCTTTCTTT. Encoded protein: CSFSSDRGTEAFF.